The source of this T cell receptor (beta chain) is a study of blood T cell repertoires in COVID-19. Study as a whole: The analysed material was cDNA or gDNA that came from T cells, B-cell-depleted T cells, or PBMCs.

In the study's own analysis: By means of reference gene primer amplification, nucleated cell counts were estimated. Only in-frame clones appear in the TCRdb table, and some are missing; sequencing was by immunoSEQ multiplex PCR. V and J calls and clone size are those listed in that table; D and trimming were worked out from the DNA. The sample lists 150,000 to 180,000 clones, about 85% occurring once. Sequencing input: peripheral blood. This clonotype originated in a woman aged 70-85 years with acute or convalescent COVID-19.

For the CDR3, the DNA is TGTGCCACCAGTGATCTGACAGGTGGCTACACCTTC. It is translated as CATSDLTGGYTF. The chain joins TRBV24-1 to TRBJ1-2; a possible D gene is TRBD1 (6 bases). Deletions cut 3 bases from V and 7 bases from J, with 8 bases between. The CDR3 length is 12 residues. Germline CDR1 is KGHDR and CDR2 is SFDVKD.